The 28 T cell receptor beta chains below come from one sample, sequenced in a study of blood T cell repertoires in COVID-19. Measured with immunoSEQ multiplex PCR; TCRdb has only the in-frame clones, and not every one. Among about 210,000 clones listed, about 90% were seen once. Sample: peripheral blood. The receptors stem from a man aged 18 to 30 with active or convalescent COVID-19.

The chain uses TRBV11-2 and TRBJ1-1; 7 bases map to TRBD1. This CDR3 has 14 residues. The germline gives CDR1 SGHAT, CDR2 FQNNGV. Germline trimming cut 2 bases from V and 8 bases from J; bases unmatched to any gene: 8. The CDR3 bases are TGTGCCAGCAGCTTATTGCAGACAGGGCAGGAAGCTTTCTTT. Its protein product is CASSLLQTGQEAFF.

The genes are TRBV3-1 (or the pseudogene TRBV3-2) and TRBJ2-1, with 8 bases identical to TRBD2. CDR3 size: 19 residues. The J segment lost 5 bases and the V segment lost 0 bases, leaving 15 bases of the junction unmatched. In germline, CDR1 is LGHDT, CDR2 YNNKEL (reference sequence). This chain's CDR3 is CASSQEGVAGISIHNEQFF. CDR3 in DNA: TGTGCCAGCAGCCAAGAAGGGGTAGCGGGGATTTCCATACACAATGAGCAGTTCTTC.

The chain links TRBV19 to TRBJ1-2, with 7 nucleotides matching TRBD1. Unmatched junction bases numbered 22, after V lost 5 bases and J lost 4 bases. The CDR3 spans 19 residues. Germline CDR1 is LNHDA and CDR2 is SQIVND (reference sequence). In nucleotides, the CDR3 is TGTGCCAGTAGTCTACGGACAGGTCGGGTCTTGTTGGCGAGCTATGGCTACACCTTC. This codes for CASSLRTGRVLLASYGYTF.

The V gene is TRBV19, the J gene TRBJ1-3; D gene uncertain. Trimming stripped 7 bases from V and 4 bases from J, with 14 bases between. Germline CDR1 is LNHDA and CDR2 is SQIVND (reference sequence). The CDR3 runs to 14 residues. CDR3 in DNA: TGTGCCAGTATTTCACGTGCGGTAGGAAACACCATATATTTT. Translated, it gives CASISRAVGNTIYF.

V gene TRBV19 combines with J gene TRBJ1-6; the D is unclear. This CDR3 is built from 14 residues. Trimming removed 2 bases from V and 5 bases from J, with 7 bases in between. Germline V gives CDR1 LNHDA, CDR2 SQIVND (reference sequence). CDR3 DNA: TGTGCCAGTAGTATACAGAATAATAATTCACCCCTCCACTTT. This sequence encodes CASSIQNNNSPLHF.

The chain links TRBV5-1 to TRBJ1-1; D perhaps matches TRBD1 (5 bases). The length of the CDR3 is 14 residues. V gave up 0 bases and J gave up 4 bases, with 10 bases separating them. The germline gives CDR1 SGHRS, CDR2 YFSETQ. CDR3 sequence reads: CASSLAVQGTEAFF. CDR3 nucleotide sequence: TGCGCCAGCAGCTTGGCCGTCCAGGGCACTGAAGCTTTCTTT.

The rearrangement links TRBV4-3 to TRBJ1-4; D possibly corresponds to TRBD1 (5 bases). CDR1 and CDR2 (germline): LGHNA, YSLEER. V was shortened by 1 base and J by 4 bases, with 10 bases between the two germline ends. CDR3 size: 15 residues. Here the CDR3 reads CASSQATGFNEKLFF. CDR3 sequence (DNA): TGCGCCAGCAGCCAAGCAACAGGATTTAATGAAAAACTGTTTTTT.

V and J are TRBV5-1 and TRBJ1-3; 8 bases match TRBD1. Germline V gives CDR1 SGHRS, CDR2 YFSETQ. V was pared by 4 bases and J by 2 bases, with 2 bases of the junction left unmatched. There are 14 residues in the CDR3. CDR3 loop: CASSTQGAGNTIYF. For the CDR3, the DNA is TGCGCCAGCAGCACACAGGGGGCTGGAAACACCATATATTTT.

The chain uses TRBV11-2 and TRBJ2-1; the match to TRBD2 covers 8 bases. V dropped 7 bases and J dropped 8; count of bases not matched to a gene: 16. CDR1 SGHAT and CDR2 FQNNGV come from the germline V gene. The CDR3 loop spans 16 amino acids. The CDR3, as DNA: TGTGCCAGCACCGAAGTTCCGGGACTAGTTAATGATGAGCAGTTCTTC. Its protein is CASTEVPGLVNDEQFF.

In DNA, the CDR3 is TGTGCCAACAGGACAGGGCGGACTGAAGCTTTCTTT. The encoded protein is CANRTGRTEAFF. The chain recombines TRBV2 with TRBJ1-1; TRBD1 agrees at 8 bases. Germline V gene lookup returns CDR1 SNHLY and CDR2 FYNNEI. CDR3 length equals 12 residues. J was trimmed by 5 bases and V by 10 bases; bases with no gene match: 6. Full variable domain (missing parts from reference TRBV2 and TRBJ1-1): EPEVTQTPSHQVTQMGQEVILRCVPISNHLYFYWYRQILGQKVEFLVSFYNNEISEKSEIFDDQFSVERPDGSNFTLKIRSTKLEDSAMYFCANRTGRTEAFFGQGTRLTVV.

This clone was counted once. V gene TRBV5-1 combines with J gene TRBJ1-4; D is unresolved. The V and J ends lost 9 bases and 2 bases respectively, with 20 bases between them. The CDR3 has 16 residues. Germline V CDR1 and CDR2: SGHRS, YFSETQ. CDR3 protein: CATKPGLRGTNEKLFF. In DNA, the CDR3 is TGCGCCACCAAGCCCGGGTTGCGCGGGACTAATGAAAAACTGTTTTTT.

The rearrangement links TRBV9 to TRBJ1-2; D is uncertain. The CDR3 is 14 amino acids. The germline V gene has CDR1 SGDLS and CDR2 YYNGEE. The V gene lost 0 bases and the J gene lost 4 bases, with 10 bases spanning the gap. The CDR3 sequence: CASSVDPEGYGYTF. As DNA, the CDR3 is TGTGCCAGCAGCGTAGATCCAGAGGGCTATGGCTACACCTTC.

This sequence joins TRBV11-2 and TRBJ1-1; D is ambiguous. Trimming left V 1 base short and J 5 bases short, with 14 bases between. The CDR3 spans 15 residues. In germline, CDR1 is SGHAT, CDR2 FQNNGV. The CDR3 DNA follows: TGTGCCAGCAGCTTAGCCGCGGGGTATGGGACTGAAGCTTTCTTT. It codes for CASSLAAGYGTEAFF.

In this sample, this clone turned up a few times. The rearrangement uses TRBV18 and TRBJ1-2; no firm D call. This CDR3 contains 15 residues. Trimming removed 3 bases from V and 3 bases from J, with 14 bases in between. Germline V gene sequence: CDR1 KGHSH, CDR2 LQKENI. CDR3 residues: CASSPEPSGDYGYTF. CDR3 nucleotides: TGTGCCAGCTCACCCGAACCTTCCGGAGACTATGGCTACACCTTC.

This clone showed up just once. J is TRBJ2-1 and V is TRBV30; the D gene is possibly TRBD1 (6 bases). Germline CDR1 reads GTSNPN; CDR2 reads SVGIG (reference sequence). V lost 5 bases to trimming and J lost 9 bases, with 11 bases between them. The CDR3 consists of 11 residues. The CDR3 region has the DNA TGTGCCTGGGCGGACAGCCCTGAGCAGTTCTTC. Amino acids: CAWADSPEQFF.

The chain links TRBV7-9 to TRBJ2-1, with D possibly TRBD1 on 5 matching bases. The CDR3 loop spans 17 amino acids. Germline V CDR1 and CDR2: SEHNR, FQNEAQ (reference sequence). Trimming removed 6 bases at V and 0 bases at J, with 18 bases between. In nucleotides, the CDR3 is TGTGCCAGCAGTGGGGCTGCCCAGTTCAGCTCCTACAATGAGCAGTTCTTC. This translates into CASSGAAQFSSYNEQFF. The entire variable domain, with the rest obtained from reference TRBV7-9 and TRBJ2-1, is as follows: DTGVSQNPRHKITKRGQNVTFRCDPISEHNRLYWYRQTLGQGPEFLTYFQNEAQLEKSRLLSDRFSAERPKGSFSTLEIQRTEQGDSAMYLCASSGAAQFSSYNEQFFGPGTRLTVL.

The chain has TRBV6-1 and TRBJ2-7, with D possibly matching TRBD2 (5 bases). Germline loops: CDR1 MNHNS, CDR2 SASEGT. The V gene lost 3 bases and the J gene lost 4 bases, with 19 bases spanning the gap. This CDR3 is 16 amino acids long. The CDR3 protein is CASSDVYLATGYEQYF. CDR3 sequence (DNA): TGTGCCAGCAGTGATGTTTATTTAGCGACGGGGTACGAGCAGTACTTC.

This clone was recorded a few times. The V gene is TRBV6-2 or TRBV6-3, the J gene TRBJ2-3, with 7 nucleotides matching TRBD2. The germline V gene encodes CDR1 MNHEY and CDR2 SVGEGT. The ends lost 0 bases at V and 0 bases at J; junction bases unmatched: 6. The CDR3 is 17 amino acids. DNA of the CDR3: TGTGCCAGCAGTTACTCCCTTGGGGGGGAGAGCACAGATACGCAGTATTTT. As protein: CASSYSLGGESTDTQYF.

This clone was counted between two and nine times. This rearrangement joins TRBV7-9 to TRBJ1-4; 7 bases are shared with TRBD1. This CDR3 spans 15 amino acids. Germline loops: CDR1 SEHNR, CDR2 FQNEAQ (reference sequence). The V and J ends lost 4 bases and 8 bases, in that order; junction bases with no gene match: 10. The CDR3 spells CASSSTTGHAEKLFF. CDR3 nucleotides: TGTGCCAGCAGCTCGACGACAGGGCATGCCGAAAAACTGTTTTTT.

This clone was observed a handful of times. V and J are TRBV5-5 and TRBJ2-5; D remains ambiguous. The CDR3 sequence is 13 residues long. Germline CDR1 and CDR2: SGHKS and YYEKEE (reference sequence). The V gene lost 1 base and the J gene lost 2 bases, with 6 bases spanning the gap. For the CDR3, the DNA is TGTGCCAGCAGCTTGCAAGCTCAAGAGACCCAGTACTTC. Translation gives CASSLQAQETQYF.

The chain combines TRBV30 with TRBJ1-6; possibly TRBD1 for D (5 bases). The V and J ends lost 1 base and 10 bases respectively, with 14 bases between them. The CDR3 is 14 amino acids. Germline V gene sequence: CDR1 GTSNPN, CDR2 SVGIG (reference sequence). The CDR3 loop reads CAWSEGGDGSPLHF. CDR3 nucleotides: TGTGCCTGGAGTGAGGGAGGGGACGGGTCACCCCTCCACTTT.

This sequence joins TRBV5-4 and TRBJ2-7; 10 bases align to TRBD1. This CDR3 has 17 amino acids. Losses at the gene ends were 2 bases for V and 6 bases for J; bases not matched to a gene: 14. Per the germline V gene, CDR1 is SGHNT and CDR2 is YYREEE (reference sequence). CDR3 loop: CASSLRIGRDRGAEQYF. In nucleotides, the CDR3 is TGTGCCAGCAGCTTAAGGATTGGTAGGGACAGGGGAGCCGAGCAGTACTTC.

The rearrangement uses TRBV5-1 and TRBJ1-2; possible D gene TRBD1, 6 bases. Trimming removed 4 bases at V and 4 bases at J, with 11 bases between. Germline-derived CDR1 and CDR2 are SGHRS and YFSETQ. The CDR3 extends over 13 amino acids. The CDR3: CASSTSTGYGYTF. The CDR3 DNA reads TGCGCCAGCAGCACCTCGACAGGCTATGGCTACACCTTC.

The gene calls are TRBV2 and TRBJ2-5, with D tentatively TRBD2 (6 bases). This CDR3 has 13 residues. The V gene's germline CDR1 is SNHLY and CDR2 FYNNEI. V was pared by 7 bases and J by 4 bases, with 13 bases between. CDR3 in DNA: TGTGCCAGCACTAGTCAGGAGGGAGAGACCCAGTACTTC. Its protein product is CASTSQEGETQYF.

CDR3 DNA: TGTGCCTGGAGTTTATCCCTCAGGGGCTATGGCTACACCTTC. The encoded protein is CAWSLSLRGYGYTF. The rearrangement links TRBV30 to TRBJ1-2, with a tentative D call TRBD1 (6 bases). V was pared by 2 bases and J by 4 bases, with 14 bases between. The CDR3 is made up of 14 amino acids. CDR1 is GTSNPN, CDR2 SVGIG, per germline (reference sequence). The full variable domain, rest sourced from reference TRBV30 and TRBJ1-2, is SQTIHQWPATLVQPVGSPLSLECTVEGTSNPNLYWYRQAAGRGLQLLFYSVGIGQISSEVPQNLSASRPQDRQFILSSKKLLLSDSGFYLCAWSLSLRGYGYTFGSGTRLTVV.

This clone was recorded once. The chain joins TRBV4-2 to TRBJ1-6; weak D call: TRBD1 (6 bases). Germline V CDR1 and CDR2: LGHNA, YNFKEQ. The V gene lost 3 bases and the J gene lost 7 bases, with 13 bases spanning the gap. CDR3 length: 15 residues. The CDR3 bases are TGTGCCAGCAGCCACGACAGGACGGGGAATTCACCCCTCCACTTT. This sequence encodes CASSHDRTGNSPLHF.

The rearrangement joins TRBV7-9 to TRBJ2-3, with 9 bases matching TRBD2. CDR1 SEHNR and CDR2 FQNEAQ come from the germline V gene (reference sequence). The CDR3 is 17 amino acids. Unmatched junction bases numbered 8, after V lost 4 bases and J lost 0 bases. The CDR3 reads CASSSLPSGTSTDTQYF. The CDR3 DNA reads as TGTGCCAGCAGCTCCCTTCCTAGCGGGACGAGCACAGATACGCAGTATTTT. Filled out from reference TRBV7-9 and TRBJ2-3, the complete variable domain reads DTGVSQNPRHKITKRGQNVTFRCDPISEHNRLYWYRQTLGQGPEFLTYFQNEAQLEKSRLLSDRFSAERPKGSFSTLEIQRTEQGDSAMYLCASSSLPSGTSTDTQYFGPGTRLTVL.

V gene TRBV7-9 combines with J gene TRBJ2-1; D is undetermined. Germline V lookup: CDR1 SEHNR, CDR2 FQNEAQ (reference sequence). The CDR3 is 14 residues long. The V gene lost 8 bases and the J gene lost 0 bases, with 11 bases spanning the gap. CDR3 loop: CASSLPSSYNEQFF. The CDR3 DNA reads TGTGCCAGCTCACTTCCGAGCTCCTACAATGAGCAGTTCTTC.